This T cell receptor beta chain stems from a study of shared clonotypes between healthy human individuals. Each sample came from a Caucasian adult donor living in Nashville, Tennessee. Some clones are missing from TCRdb's copy, which holds only in-frame ones; the method was immunoSEQ multiplex PCR. The sample includes around 980,000 clones, more than 75% seen only once; the top ten take roughly 0.65%. A note on this clone: Its specificity is unknown.

Study-level findings and limits: Inspection by rarefaction showed sorted-subset sequencing to be incomplete despite large depth.

The TCR was taken from a man aged 18-30 years in good health. Some clones in this sample may be carry-over from other donors' samples. The sequenced sample consisted of memory CD4+ T cells from PBMCs. Stated subset: CD45RA-negative fraction.

CDR3 amino acids: CASSPPQGSETQYF. CDR3 DNA sequence: TGTGCCAGCAGCCCCCCGCAGGGTTCAGAGACCCAGTACTTC. The J gene is TRBJ2-5, the V gene TRBV5-4; D is perhaps TRBD1 (5 bases). Trimming pared 4 bases from V and 4 bases from J, leaving 14 bases between. The germline V gene encodes CDR1 SGHNT and CDR2 YYREEE (reference sequence). This CDR3 has 14 residues. Supplemented by reference TRBV5-4 and TRBJ2-5, the full variable domain reads ETGVTQSPTHLIKTRGQQVTLRCSSQSGHNTVSWYQQALGQGPQFIFQYYREEENGRGNFPPRFSGLQFPNYSSELNVNALELDDSALYLCASSPPQGSETQYFGPGTRLLVL.